The 26 T cell receptor beta chains in this list originate from one sample, sequenced in a study of blood T cells in healthy people across ages. The use of a sample-barcoded 5' primer and a J-beta primer mix characterized a second PCR of roughly 7 to 11 cycles. Each CDR3 protein is one row after TCRdb ran MiXCR on the 5' RACE reads. The table has 1.5 million to 2 million distinct CDR3 sequences, about 30% seen once. Input material: blood. These receptors were taken from a woman in her 30s in good health.

This clonotype was observed a few times. V is TRBV12-3 or TRBV12-4 and J is TRBJ1-1; D perhaps matches TRBD1 (5 bases). The CDR3 extends over 14 amino acids. Between the trimmed V and J ends, which lost 5 bases and 1 base, there was a span of 11 bases. The CDR3 bases are TGTGCCAGCAGTAGCAGGGTTCAGAACACTGAAGCTTTCTTT. It yields the protein CASSSRVQNTEAFF.

This clonotype has only a few counts. The rearrangement uses TRBV5-1 and TRBJ2-3, with TRBD2 matching 7 bases. The CDR3 loop spans 15 amino acids. J lost 1 base, V lost 2 bases, and 4 bases had no gene match. Germline CDR1 SGHRS, CDR2 YFSETQ. The CDR3 region is CASSFRLAGTDTQYF. The DNA of the CDR3 is TGCGCCAGCAGCTTTCGGCTAGCGGGCACAGATACGCAGTATTTT.

The chain employs TRBV24-1 and TRBJ2-5, with a possible D match to TRBD2 (5 bases). V lost 2 bases and J 3 bases, leaving 9 bases between the germline ends. The CDR3 spans 14 residues. Looked up from germline, CDR1 is KGHDR and CDR2 is SFDVKD. CDR3 sequence reads: CATSDSPGKETQYF. CDR3 DNA sequence: TGTGCCACCAGTGATTCTCCGGGGAAAGAGACCCAGTACTTC.

This clonotype was counted a few times. The chain employs TRBV3-1 and TRBJ2-7, with D perhaps assigned TRBD1 or TRBD2 (5 bases each). The germline V gene has CDR1 LGHDT and CDR2 YNNKEL (reference sequence). Trimming took off 1 base at V and 6 bases at J, with 7 bases between the two ends. This CDR3 has 12 amino acids. CDR3 amino acids: CASSQAGAEQYF. CDR3 sequence (DNA): TGTGCCAGCAGCCAAGCCGGGGCCGAGCAGTACTTC.

The chain joins TRBV12-3 or TRBV12-4 to TRBJ1-1; the D gene is possibly TRBD1 (6 bases). Trimming stripped 6 bases from V and 5 bases from J, with 13 bases between. The CDR3 runs to 13 residues. CDR3: CASRYRVVTEAFF. CDR3 sequence (DNA): TGTGCCAGCAGATACAGGGTTGTGACTGAAGCTTTCTTT.

The chain carries TRBV12-3 or TRBV12-4 and TRBJ2-1; D not resolved. This CDR3 comprises 11 residues. Trimming removed 8 bases at V and 8 bases at J, with 10 bases between. CDR3 residues: CASGLSDEQFF. The CDR3 DNA reads TGTGCCAGCGGGCTCTCGGATGAGCAGTTCTTC.

Points on this clonotype: Just one base apart from a much larger clone, this may be a read error. This chain uses TRBV20-1 with TRBJ2-1; D is unclear. Trimming shortened V by 2 bases and J by 2 bases, and 10 bases separated the two germline ends. The CDR3 sequence is 14 residues long. Germline V gives CDR1 DFQATT, CDR2 SNEGSKA (reference sequence). The DNA of the CDR3 is TGCAGTGCTAGACGCCGTGGAACCTACAATGAGCAGTTCTTC. It encodes CSARRRGTYNEQFF.

This chain connects TRBV20-1 to TRBJ1-5; D call uncertain. The CDR3 is 18 residues long. V was shortened by 0 bases and J by 2 bases, with 20 bases between the two germline ends. CDR1 and CDR2 (germline): DFQATT, SNEGSKA (reference sequence). This chain's CDR3 is CSARDVHKGRVGNQPQHF. Here the CDR3 DNA reads TGCAGTGCTAGAGACGTGCACAAGGGTCGCGTCGGCAATCAGCCCCAGCATTTT.

As to this clonotype: Since a much larger clone is just one base distant, this may be a read error. V and J are TRBV30 and TRBJ2-1; TRBD2 aligns across 14 bases. The J call may be incorrect, as the DNA end agrees better with TRBJ2-7. CDR1 GTSNPN and CDR2 SVGIG come from the germline V gene (reference sequence). CDR3 size: 17 residues. CDR3 DNA: TGTGCCTGGAGGGGACTAGCGGGAGAACGCGTCGTATACGGGCAGTACTTC. It yields the protein CAWRGLAGERVVYGQYF.

V gene TRBV2 combines with J gene TRBJ2-5; D ambiguous. V was cut by 5 bases and J by 11 bases, with 18 bases left in between. The CDR3 sequence is 13 residues long. CDR1 and CDR2 (germline): SNHLY, FYNNEI. CDR3 residues: CASSMASTDTQYF. The DNA of the CDR3 is TGTGCCAGCAGTATGGCCTCCACAGATACGCAGTACTTC.

This rearrangement joins TRBV10-3 to TRBJ1-1; TRBD1 might be the D (5 bases). The ends were cut back, 0 bases at V and 6 bases at J, with 11 bases in the middle. The CDR3 covers 14 residues. CDR1 and CDR2 (germline): ENHRY, SYGVKD. In nucleotides, the CDR3 is TGTGCCATCAGTGAGTCAGGGCAGGGAGCTGAAGCTTTCTTT. Translated, it gives CAISESGQGAEAFF.

This clonotype was observed a handful of times. This rearrangement joins TRBV6-2 or TRBV6-3 to TRBJ2-1; D possibly corresponds to TRBD1 (6 bases). This CDR3 is 15 amino acids long. CDR1 is MNHEY and CDR2 is SVGEGT in the germline V gene. The germline V and J ends were trimmed by 2 bases and 12 bases, with 20 bases remaining between them. The CDR3 is CASSYPDRYGDGQFF. CDR3 coding DNA: TGTGCCAGCAGTTACCCCGACAGGTACGGGGATGGGCAGTTCTTC.

The gene calls are TRBV3-1 and TRBJ2-7, with D maybe TRBD2 (6 bases). There are 15 residues in the CDR3. Per the germline V gene, CDR1 is LGHDT and CDR2 is YNNKEL (reference sequence). The ends were cut back, 3 bases at V and 3 bases at J, with 15 bases in the middle. The chain's CDR3 is CASSQGRGRIYEQYF. DNA of the CDR3: TGTGCCAGCAGCCAGGGTCGGGGGAGAATCTACGAGCAGTACTTC.

The chain couples TRBV5-6 to TRBJ1-1; a weak D match, TRBD1 (5 bases). This CDR3 comprises 14 residues. The germline gives CDR1 SGHDT, CDR2 YYEEEE. Trimming cost V 3 bases and J 4 bases, with 13 bases left between them. The CDR3 is CASSSWGLRTEAFF. The CDR3 coding sequence is TGTGCCAGCAGCTCATGGGGGTTGCGCACTGAAGCTTTCTTT. The full variable domain, in which reference TRBV5-6 and TRBJ1-1 provide the parts outside the CDR3, is DAGVTQSPTHLIKTRGQQVTLRCSPKSGHDTVSWYQQALGQGPQFIFQYYEEEERQRGNFPDRFSGHQFPNYSSELNVNALLLGDSALYLCASSSWGLRTEAFFGQGTRLTVV.

Points on this clonotype: A junction boundary mismatches the germline segment, possibly from a read error. This chain uses TRBV5-1 with TRBJ2-1; 10 bases fit TRBD2. From germline, CDR1 is SGHRS and CDR2 YFSETQ. The CDR3 is made up of 16 amino acids. The CDR3 region is CASSTVAGGSYSEQFF. CDR3 nucleotide sequence: TGCGCCAGCAGCACCGTAGCGGGAGGCTCCTACAGTGAGCAGTTCTTC.

Only a few counts were recorded for this clonotype. V usage is TRBV12-3 or TRBV12-4 and J usage is TRBJ2-5; 10 bases line up with TRBD1. Trimming at V came to 7 bases and at J to 4 bases, leaving 9 bases not matched to a gene. CDR3 size: 15 residues. CDR3 DNA: TGTGCCAGCACCCCCGGGACAGGGGTTTTAGAGACCCAGTACTTC. It codes for CASTPGTGVLETQYF.

The V gene is TRBV5-1, the J gene TRBJ2-7; 9 nucleotides agree with TRBD2. The CDR3 is 15 residues long. V was clipped by 4 bases and J by 5 bases; unmatched bases: 10. Germline lookup yields CDR1 SGHRS and CDR2 YFSETQ. DNA for the CDR3: TGCGCCAGCAGCCCCCGGCCTAGCGGGGCCAACGAGCAGTACTTC. Protein sequence: CASSPRPSGANEQYF.

V is TRBV7-9 and J is TRBJ1-2; 7 nucleotides agree with TRBD1. Germline lookup yields CDR1 SEHNR and CDR2 FQNEAQ (reference sequence). The CDR3 has 15 amino acids. Germline trimming cut 3 bases from V and 6 bases from J; bases unmatched to any gene: 10. This chain's CDR3 is CASSFQGQMMNGYTF. CDR3 DNA sequence: TGTGCCAGCAGCTTCCAGGGACAGATGATGAATGGCTACACCTTC. The complete variable domain, with remaining parts taken from reference TRBV7-9 and TRBJ1-2, reads DTGVSQNPRHKITKRGQNVTFRCDPISEHNRLYWYRQTLGQGPEFLTYFQNEAQLEKSRLLSDRFSAERPKGSFSTLEIQRTEQGDSAMYLCASSFQGQMMNGYTFGSGTRLTVV.

A few counts support this clonotype. The V gene is TRBV3-1, the J gene TRBJ1-2; no clear D. In germline, CDR1 is LGHDT, CDR2 YNNKEL (reference sequence). V lost 1 base and J 0 bases, leaving 9 bases between the germline ends. This CDR3 contains 15 residues. As DNA, the CDR3 is TGTGCCAGCAGCCAAGGAGGCCTAGCTAACTATGGCTACACCTTC. The encoded protein is CASSQGGLANYGYTF.

The chain uses TRBV7-2 and TRBJ2-1, with TRBD2 matching over 11 bases. V was pared by 1 base and J by 6 bases, with 11 bases of the junction left unmatched. Germline CDR1 and CDR2: SGHTA and FQGNSA. This CDR3 region has 18 residues. The DNA of the CDR3 is TGTGCCAGCAGCTTAGGAGGGGTTACTAGCGGGAGTGGCAATGAGCAGTTCTTC. Its translation: CASSLGGVTSGSGNEQFF.

The V call is TRBV13, the J call TRBJ1-2; D is undetermined. Trimming left V 7 bases short and J 6 bases short, with 12 bases between. Per germline, CDR1 PRHDT and CDR2 FYEKMQ (reference sequence). This CDR3 spans 12 amino acids. CDR3 bases: TGTGCCAGCACGCGTAGCCTAGATGGCTACACCTTC. This gives the protein CASTRSLDGYTF.

This chain connects TRBV7-9 to TRBJ2-3, with TRBD1 identical over 7 bases. V was pared by 4 bases and J by 7 bases, with 2 bases of the junction left unmatched. Per germline, CDR1 SEHNR and CDR2 FQNEAQ (reference sequence). This CDR3 spans 12 amino acids. The CDR3 protein is CASSSGGYTQYF. CDR3 coding DNA: TGTGCCAGCAGCTCAGGGGGATATACGCAGTATTTT.

This clonotype was picked up many times. CDR3 bases: TGTGCCACCAGCAGGGAGGGGACAGTCACAGATACGCAGTATTTT. Translated, it gives CATSREGTVTDTQYF. The rearrangement uses TRBV15 and TRBJ2-3, with D possibly matching TRBD1 (7 bases). CDR1 is LNHNV and CDR2 is YYDKDF in the germline V gene (reference sequence). The CDR3 covers 15 residues. V was pared by 3 bases and J by 2 bases, with 12 bases between.

This clonotype appeared many times. The rearrangement uses TRBV6-1 and TRBJ2-4; D is uncertain. V lost 4 bases and J lost 0, with 7 bases in between. The CDR3 loop spans 14 amino acids. The germline V gene encodes CDR1 MNHNS and CDR2 SASEGT. CDR3 amino acids: CASSGLLAKNIQYF. CDR3 sequence (DNA): TGTGCCAGCAGTGGACTGTTAGCCAAAAACATTCAGTACTTC.

This clonotype showed up just once. The genes are TRBV7-2 and TRBJ1-2, with a weak D call TRBD1 (6 bases). The CDR3 sequence is 13 residues long. Trimming shortened V by 2 bases and J by 13 bases, and 17 bases separated the two germline ends. Germline lookup yields CDR1 SGHTA and CDR2 FQGNSA. The CDR3 spells CASSLRTALPVTF. CDR3 DNA sequence: TGTGCCAGCAGCTTACGGACAGCTCTGCCTGTCACCTTC. The full variable domain, in which reference TRBV7-2 and TRBJ1-2 provide the parts outside the CDR3, is GAGVSQSPSNKVTEKGKDVELRCDPISGHTALYWYRQSLGQGLEFLIYFQGNSAPDKSGLPSDRFSAERTGGSVSTLTIQRTQQEDSAVYLCASSLRTALPVTFGSGTRLTVV.

The chain recombines TRBV10-3 with TRBJ1-2, with 7 bases fitting TRBD1. In germline, CDR1 is ENHRY, CDR2 SYGVKD. The CDR3 contains 14 residues. V was clipped by 6 bases and J by 4 bases; unmatched bases: 8. In DNA, the CDR3 is TGTGCCATCAGGGATGACAGGGCGCTCTATGGCTACACCTTC. It translates to CAIRDDRALYGYTF.